This TCR beta chain derives from a study of T cell repertoires in cytomegalovirus infection. Study background: Public TCR beta signatures indicated both CMV infection and matching HLA type.

Each CDR3 protein is one row after TCRdb ran MiXCR on the reads. Among approximately 470,000 distinct CDR3 sequences listed, about 42% were seen once. About this clonotype itself: No antigen is known for it.

Notes on the study in general: The cumulative frequency of public TCR beta families identified carriers of CMV plus the relevant HLA.

The CDR3 runs to 16 residues. Germline assignment: CDR1 KGHSH and CDR2 LQKENI. V dropped 3 bases and J dropped 0; count of bases not matched to a gene: 4. The sample here was cultured PBMCs, taken from culture after CMV antigen stimulation. The chain combines TRBV18 with TRBJ2-5; 10 bases map to TRBD1. This receptor was taken from a human donor in good health (CMV status not recorded). Some clones in this sample may be carry-over from other donors' samples. The CDR3 region is CASSPAGQGYQETQYF. The CDR3 DNA follows: TGTGCCAGCTCACCTGCGGGACAGGGGTACCAAGAGACCCAGTACTTC.